Given below is one T cell receptor (beta chain) in context. The sample is drawn from a study of blood T cell repertoires in COVID-19. Study overall: Acute-phase and convalescent COVID-19 samples originated in the United States, Italy and Spain. T cells, B-cell-depleted T cells, or PBMCs provided the cDNA or gDNA that served as material.

Authors' analysis steps: Counts of nucleated cells, estimated from reference gene primer amplification, were obtained. Sequencing was performed with immunoSEQ multiplex PCR; in TCRdb, only in-frame clones are kept and a portion is missing. D and trimming were read from the DNA, whereas the V and J calls and clone size are those reported in that table. This table holds under 300,000 clones, roughly 85% found once. The CDR3 loop spans 13 amino acids. Germline CDR1 reads SGHRS; CDR2 reads YFSETQ. V gave up 7 bases and J gave up 2 bases; unmatched junction bases: 5. The TCR sequence derives from a woman in her thirties with active or convalescent COVID-19. The specimen was peripheral blood. The chain combines TRBV5-1 with TRBJ2-7, with 8 bases lining up with TRBD1. The CDR3 DNA follows: TGCGCCAGCTCCCCACAGGGGGCCTACGAGCAGTACTTC. It codes for CASSPQGAYEQYF.